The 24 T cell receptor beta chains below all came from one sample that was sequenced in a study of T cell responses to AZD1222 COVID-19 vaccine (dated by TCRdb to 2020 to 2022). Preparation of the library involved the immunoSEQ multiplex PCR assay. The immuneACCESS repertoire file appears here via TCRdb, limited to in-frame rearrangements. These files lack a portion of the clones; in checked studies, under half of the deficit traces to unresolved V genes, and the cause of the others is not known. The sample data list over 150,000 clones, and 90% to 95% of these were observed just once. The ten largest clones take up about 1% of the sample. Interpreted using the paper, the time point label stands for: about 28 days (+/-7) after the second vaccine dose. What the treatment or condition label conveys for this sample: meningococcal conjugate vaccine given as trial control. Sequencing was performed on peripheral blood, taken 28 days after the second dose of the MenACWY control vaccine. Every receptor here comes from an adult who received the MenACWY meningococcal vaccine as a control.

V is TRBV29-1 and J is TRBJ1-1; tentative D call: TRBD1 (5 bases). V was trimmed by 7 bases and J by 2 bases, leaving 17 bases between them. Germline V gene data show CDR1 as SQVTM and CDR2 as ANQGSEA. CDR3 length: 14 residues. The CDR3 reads CSGARGSSNTEAFF. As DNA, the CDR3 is TGCAGCGGGGCCCGGGGCAGCTCAAACACTGAAGCTTTCTTT.

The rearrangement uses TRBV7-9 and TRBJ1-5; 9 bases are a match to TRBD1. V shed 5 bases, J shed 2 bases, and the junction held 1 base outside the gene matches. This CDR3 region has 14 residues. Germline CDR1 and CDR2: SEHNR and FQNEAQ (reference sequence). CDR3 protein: CASSRDRGNQPQHF. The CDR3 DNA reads TGTGCCAGCAGCCGGGACAGGGGCAATCAGCCCCAGCATTTT.

The CDR3 spells CASSLEGLSNTEAFF. The CDR3 DNA reads as TGTGCCAGCAGCTTAGAGGGCCTTTCGAACACTGAAGCTTTCTTT. V usage is TRBV7-2 and J usage is TRBJ1-1; D not resolved. CDR3 length: 15 residues. The germline V gene has CDR1 SGHTA and CDR2 FQGNSA. Trimming removed 1 base at V and 1 base at J, with 10 bases between.

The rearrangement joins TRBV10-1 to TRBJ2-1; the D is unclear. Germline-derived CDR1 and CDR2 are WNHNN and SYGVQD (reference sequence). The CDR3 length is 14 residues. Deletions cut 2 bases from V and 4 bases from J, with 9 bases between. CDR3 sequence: CASSEQVGYNEQFF. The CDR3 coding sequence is TGCGCCAGCAGTGAGCAAGTCGGGTACAATGAGCAGTTCTTC.

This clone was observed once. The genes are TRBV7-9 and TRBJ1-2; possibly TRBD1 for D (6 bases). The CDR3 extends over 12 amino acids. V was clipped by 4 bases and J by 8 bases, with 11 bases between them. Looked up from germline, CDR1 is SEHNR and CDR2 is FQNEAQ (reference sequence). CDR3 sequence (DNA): TGTGCCAGCAGCTGGACAGCTACGGGCTACACCTTC. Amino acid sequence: CASSWTATGYTF.

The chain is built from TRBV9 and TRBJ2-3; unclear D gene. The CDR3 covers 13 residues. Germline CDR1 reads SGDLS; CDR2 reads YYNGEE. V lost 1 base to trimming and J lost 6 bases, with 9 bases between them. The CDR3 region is CASSVPPADTQYF. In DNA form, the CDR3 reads TGTGCCAGCAGCGTACCGCCGGCGGATACGCAGTATTTT.

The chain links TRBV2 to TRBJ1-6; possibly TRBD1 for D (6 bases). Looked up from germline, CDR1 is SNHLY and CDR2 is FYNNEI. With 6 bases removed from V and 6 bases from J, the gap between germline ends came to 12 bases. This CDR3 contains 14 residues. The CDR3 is CASRQGTSNSPLHF. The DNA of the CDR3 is TGTGCCAGCAGGCAGGGGACTTCTAATTCACCCCTCCACTTT.

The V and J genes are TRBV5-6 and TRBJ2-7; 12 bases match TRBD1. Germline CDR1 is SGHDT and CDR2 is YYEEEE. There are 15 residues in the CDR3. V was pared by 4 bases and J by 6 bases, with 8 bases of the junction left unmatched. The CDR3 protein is CASSPPGQGASEQYF. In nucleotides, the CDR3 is TGTGCCAGCAGCCCCCCGGGACAGGGGGCAAGCGAGCAGTACTTC.

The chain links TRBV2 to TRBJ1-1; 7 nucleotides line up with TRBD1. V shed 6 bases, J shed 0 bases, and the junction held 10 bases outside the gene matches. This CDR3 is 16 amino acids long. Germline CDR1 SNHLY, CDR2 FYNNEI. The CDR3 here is CASSIQGTLMNTEAFF. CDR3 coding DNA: TGTGCCAGCAGCATACAGGGGACACTCATGAACACTGAAGCTTTCTTT.

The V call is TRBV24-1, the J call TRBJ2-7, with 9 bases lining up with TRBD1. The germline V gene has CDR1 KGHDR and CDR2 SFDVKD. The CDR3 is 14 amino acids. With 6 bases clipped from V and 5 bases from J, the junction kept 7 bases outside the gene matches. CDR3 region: CATSLTGGNDEQYF. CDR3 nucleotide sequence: TGTGCCACCAGTCTGACAGGGGGTAACGACGAGCAGTACTTC.

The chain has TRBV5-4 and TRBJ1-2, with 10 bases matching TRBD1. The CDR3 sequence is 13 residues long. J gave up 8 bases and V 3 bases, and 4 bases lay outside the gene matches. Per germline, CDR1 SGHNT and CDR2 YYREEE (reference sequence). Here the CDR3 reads CASSSDRGHGYTF. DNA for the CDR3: TGTGCCAGCAGCTCTGACAGGGGGCACGGCTACACCTTC.

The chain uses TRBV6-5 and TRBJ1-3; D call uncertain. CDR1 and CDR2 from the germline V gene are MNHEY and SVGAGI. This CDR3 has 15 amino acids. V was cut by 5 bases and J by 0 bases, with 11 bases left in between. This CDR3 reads CASSISGSSGNTIYF. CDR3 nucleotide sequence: TGTGCCAGCAGTATATCAGGAAGCTCTGGAAACACCATATATTTT.

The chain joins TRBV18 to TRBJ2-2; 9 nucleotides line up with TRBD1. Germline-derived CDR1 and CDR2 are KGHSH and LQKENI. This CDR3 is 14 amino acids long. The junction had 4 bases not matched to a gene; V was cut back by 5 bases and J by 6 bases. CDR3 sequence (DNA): TGTGCCAGCTCAGCTCGACAGGGGGCCGGGGAGCTGTTTTTT. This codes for CASSARQGAGELFF.

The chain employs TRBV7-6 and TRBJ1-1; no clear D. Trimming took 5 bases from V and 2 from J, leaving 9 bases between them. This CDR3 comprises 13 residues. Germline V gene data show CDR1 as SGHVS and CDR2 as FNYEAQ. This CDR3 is CASSRQGNTEAFF. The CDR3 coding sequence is TGTGCCAGCAGCCGACAAGGTAACACTGAAGCTTTCTTT.

CDR3 region: CASSLDGTDLNEKLFF. The CDR3 coding sequence is TGTGCCAGCAGCTTAGATGGGACAGACCTTAATGAAAAACTGTTTTTT. The chain combines TRBV11-2 with TRBJ1-4, with 7 positions matching TRBD1. Per the germline V gene, CDR1 is SGHAT and CDR2 is FQNNGV. This CDR3 has 16 amino acids. V shed 0 bases and J 4 bases; nucleotides not matched to a gene: 5.

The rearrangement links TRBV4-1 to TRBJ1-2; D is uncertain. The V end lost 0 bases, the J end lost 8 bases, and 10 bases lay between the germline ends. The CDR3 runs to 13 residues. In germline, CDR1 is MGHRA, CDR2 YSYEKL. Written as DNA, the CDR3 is TGCGCCAGCAGCCAAGATGTCAATAGAGGCTACACCTTC. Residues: CASSQDVNRGYTF.

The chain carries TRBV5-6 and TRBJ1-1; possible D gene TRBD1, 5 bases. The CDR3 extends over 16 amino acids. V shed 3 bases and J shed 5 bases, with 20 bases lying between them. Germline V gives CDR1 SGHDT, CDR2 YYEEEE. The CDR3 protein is CASSSELSGWWTEAFF. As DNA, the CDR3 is TGTGCCAGCAGCTCAGAACTTTCAGGGTGGTGGACTGAAGCTTTCTTT.

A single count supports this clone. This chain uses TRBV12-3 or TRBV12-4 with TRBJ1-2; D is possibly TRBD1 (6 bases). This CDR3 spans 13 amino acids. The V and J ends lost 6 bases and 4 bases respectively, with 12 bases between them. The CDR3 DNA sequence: TGTGCCAGCAGAGTACAGGGCTTCTATGGCTACACCTTC. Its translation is CASRVQGFYGYTF.

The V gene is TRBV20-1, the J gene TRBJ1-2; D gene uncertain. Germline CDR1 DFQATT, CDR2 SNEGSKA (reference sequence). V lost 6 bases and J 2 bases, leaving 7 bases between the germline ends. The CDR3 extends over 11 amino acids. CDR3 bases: TGCAGTGCCGAACGGAACTATGGCTACACCTTC. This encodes CSAERNYGYTF.

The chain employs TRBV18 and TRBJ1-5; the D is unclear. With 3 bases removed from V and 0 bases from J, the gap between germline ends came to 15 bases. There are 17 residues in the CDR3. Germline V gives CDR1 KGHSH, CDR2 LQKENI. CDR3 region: CASSPFDGSYSNQPQHF. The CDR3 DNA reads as TGTGCCAGCTCACCGTTCGATGGGTCATATAGCAATCAGCCCCAGCATTTT.

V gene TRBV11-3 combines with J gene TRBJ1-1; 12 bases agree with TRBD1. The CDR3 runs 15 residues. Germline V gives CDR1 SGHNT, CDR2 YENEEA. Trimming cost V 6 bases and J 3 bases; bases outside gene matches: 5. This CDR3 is CASRGQGAKDTEAFF. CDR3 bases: TGTGCCAGCAGGGGACAGGGGGCTAAGGACACTGAAGCTTTCTTT.

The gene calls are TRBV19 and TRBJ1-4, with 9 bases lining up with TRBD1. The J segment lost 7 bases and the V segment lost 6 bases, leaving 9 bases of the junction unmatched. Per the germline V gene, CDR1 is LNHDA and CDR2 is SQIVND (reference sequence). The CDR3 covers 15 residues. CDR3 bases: TGTGCCAGTAGGCGGGGACAGGGTGGTCTTGAAAAACTGTTTTTT. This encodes CASRRGQGGLEKLFF.

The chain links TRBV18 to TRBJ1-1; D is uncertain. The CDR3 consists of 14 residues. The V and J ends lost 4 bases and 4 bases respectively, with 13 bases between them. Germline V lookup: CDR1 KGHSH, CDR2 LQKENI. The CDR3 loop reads CASSRQEGGTEAFF. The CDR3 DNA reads TGTGCCAGCTCACGGCAAGAAGGTGGCACTGAAGCTTTCTTT.

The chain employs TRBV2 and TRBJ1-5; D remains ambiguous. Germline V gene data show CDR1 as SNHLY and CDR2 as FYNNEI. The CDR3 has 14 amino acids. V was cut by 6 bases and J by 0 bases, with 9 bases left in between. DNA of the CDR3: TGTGCCAGCAGCGATCGTTATAGCAATCAGCCCCAGCATTTT. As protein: CASSDRYSNQPQHF.